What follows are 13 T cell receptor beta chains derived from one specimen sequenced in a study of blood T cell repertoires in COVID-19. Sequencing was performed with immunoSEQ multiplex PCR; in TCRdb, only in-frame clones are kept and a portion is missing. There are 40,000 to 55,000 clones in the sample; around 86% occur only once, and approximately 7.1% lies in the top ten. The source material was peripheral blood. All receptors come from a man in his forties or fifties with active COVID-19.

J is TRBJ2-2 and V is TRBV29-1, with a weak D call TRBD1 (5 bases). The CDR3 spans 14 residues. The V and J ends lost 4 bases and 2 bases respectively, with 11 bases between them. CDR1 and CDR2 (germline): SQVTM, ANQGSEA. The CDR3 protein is CSVGGSINTGELFF. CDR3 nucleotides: TGCAGCGTTGGGGGCAGCATAAACACCGGGGAGCTGTTTTTT.

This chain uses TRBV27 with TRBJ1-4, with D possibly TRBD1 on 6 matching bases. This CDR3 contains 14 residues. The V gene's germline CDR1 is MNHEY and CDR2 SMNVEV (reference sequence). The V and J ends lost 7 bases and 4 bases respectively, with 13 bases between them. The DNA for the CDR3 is TGTGCCAGCAAAAAGACAGGCGTTAATGAAAAACTGTTTTTT. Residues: CASKKTGVNEKLFF.

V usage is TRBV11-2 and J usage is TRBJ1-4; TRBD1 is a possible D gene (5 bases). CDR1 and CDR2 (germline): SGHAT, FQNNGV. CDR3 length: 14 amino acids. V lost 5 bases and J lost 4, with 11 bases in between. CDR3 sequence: CASSLGGVNEKLFF. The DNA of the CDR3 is TGTGCCAGCAGCCTTGGAGGGGTTAATGAAAAACTGTTTTTT.

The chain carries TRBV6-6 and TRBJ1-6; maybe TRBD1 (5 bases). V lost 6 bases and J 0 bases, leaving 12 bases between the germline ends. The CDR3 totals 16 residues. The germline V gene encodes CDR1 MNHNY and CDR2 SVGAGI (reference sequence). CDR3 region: CASRRQLSSYNSPLHF. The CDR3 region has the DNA TGTGCCAGCAGGAGACAGTTAAGCTCCTATAATTCACCCCTCCACTTT.

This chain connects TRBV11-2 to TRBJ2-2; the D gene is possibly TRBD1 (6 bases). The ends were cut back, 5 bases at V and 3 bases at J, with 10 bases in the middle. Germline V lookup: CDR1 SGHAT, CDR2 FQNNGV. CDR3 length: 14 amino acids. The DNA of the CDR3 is TGTGCCAGCAGCCCAGGGGCGCACACCGGGGAGCTGTTTTTT. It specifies CASSPGAHTGELFF.

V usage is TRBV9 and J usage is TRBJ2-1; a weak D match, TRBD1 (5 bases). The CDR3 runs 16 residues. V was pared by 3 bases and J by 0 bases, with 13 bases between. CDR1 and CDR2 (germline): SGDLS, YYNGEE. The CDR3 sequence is CASSGVWGSSYNEQFF. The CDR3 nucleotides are TGTGCCAGCAGCGGGGTCTGGGGCAGCTCCTACAATGAGCAGTTCTTC.

The CDR3: CASSYRGNEKLFF. CDR3 sequence (DNA): TGTGCCAGCAGCTACAGGGGAAATGAAAAACTGTTTTTT. The chain couples TRBV7-8 to TRBJ1-4; 7 bases line up with TRBD1. The CDR3 contains 13 residues. Germline V gene data show CDR1 as SGHVS and CDR2 as FQNEAQ. Unmatched junction bases numbered 1, after V lost 4 bases and J lost 5 bases. Using reference TRBV7-8 and TRBJ1-4 for the parts outside the CDR3, the full variable domain is GAGVSQSPRYKVAKRGQDVALRCDPISGHVSLFWYQQALGQGPEFLTYFQNEAQLDKSGLPSDRFFAERPEGSVSTLKIQRTQQEDSAVYLCASSYRGNEKLFFGSGTQLSVL.

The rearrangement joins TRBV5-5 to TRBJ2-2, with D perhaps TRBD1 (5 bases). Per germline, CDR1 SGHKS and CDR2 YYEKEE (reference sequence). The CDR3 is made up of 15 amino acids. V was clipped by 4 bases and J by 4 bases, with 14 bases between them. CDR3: CASSEWQGPTGELFF. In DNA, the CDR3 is TGTGCCAGCAGCGAGTGGCAGGGCCCCACCGGGGAGCTGTTTTTT.

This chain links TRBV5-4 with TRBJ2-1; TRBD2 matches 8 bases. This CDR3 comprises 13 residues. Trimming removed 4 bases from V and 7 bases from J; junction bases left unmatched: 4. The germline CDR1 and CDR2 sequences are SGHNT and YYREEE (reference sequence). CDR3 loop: CASSTGLANEQFF. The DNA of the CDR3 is TGTGCCAGCAGCACCGGACTAGCTAATGAGCAGTTCTTC. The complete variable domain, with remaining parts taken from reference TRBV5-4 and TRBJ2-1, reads ETGVTQSPTHLIKTRGQQVTLRCSSQSGHNTVSWYQQALGQGPQFIFQYYREEENGRGNFPPRFSGLQFPNYSSELNVNALELDDSALYLCASSTGLANEQFFGPGTRLTVL.

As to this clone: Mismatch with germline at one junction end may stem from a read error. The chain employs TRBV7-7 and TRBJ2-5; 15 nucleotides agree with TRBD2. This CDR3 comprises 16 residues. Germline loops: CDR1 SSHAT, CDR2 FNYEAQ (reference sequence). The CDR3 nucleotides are TGTGCTAGCAGCTCCGGACTAGCGGGAGGGACCAAGACCCAGTACTTC. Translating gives CASSSGLAGGTKTQYF.

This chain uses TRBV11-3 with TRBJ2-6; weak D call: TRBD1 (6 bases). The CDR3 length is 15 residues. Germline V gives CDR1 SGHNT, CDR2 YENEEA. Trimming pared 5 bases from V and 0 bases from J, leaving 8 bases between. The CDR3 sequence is CASSGQNSGANVLTF. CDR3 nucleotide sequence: TGTGCCAGCAGCGGACAGAACTCTGGGGCCAACGTCCTGACTTTC.

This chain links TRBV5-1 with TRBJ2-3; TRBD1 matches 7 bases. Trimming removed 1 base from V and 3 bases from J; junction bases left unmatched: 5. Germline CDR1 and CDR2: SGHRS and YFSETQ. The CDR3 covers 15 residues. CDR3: CASSLRGLSTDTQYF. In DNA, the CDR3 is TGCGCCAGCAGCTTGAGGGGGCTTTCAACAGATACGCAGTATTTT.

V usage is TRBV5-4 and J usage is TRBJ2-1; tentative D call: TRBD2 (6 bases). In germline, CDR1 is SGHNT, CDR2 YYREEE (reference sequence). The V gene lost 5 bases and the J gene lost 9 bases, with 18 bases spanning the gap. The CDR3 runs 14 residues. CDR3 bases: TGTGCCAGCAGACCCGGAGGGGTTTCGGGTGAGCAGTTCTTC. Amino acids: CASRPGGVSGEQFF.